The T cell receptor beta chain under discussion was sequenced for a study of human T cells and chemical hapten exposure. This clonotype was counted many times. Time point meaning: patch test 3, about 24 weeks after DPC sensitization. The treatment denotes: therapeutic diphenylcyclopropenone sensitization with weekly scalp DPC. Participating donors were patients with alopecia, aged 18 to 70 years, considered appropriate candidates for DPC. V was clipped by 1 base and J by 2 bases, with 8 bases between them. Germline CDR1 and CDR2: MNHEY and SVGAGI. The CDR3 loop spans 14 amino acids. Original processing notes: Individual samples carried between roughly 23,224 and 700,000 TCRs, with about 88,000 as the median. Each CDR3 protein is one row after TCRdb ran MiXCR on the RACE reads. It is TCRdb's table, rather than the study itself, that gives the V and J calls and clone size. The sample has under 55,000 distinct CDR3 sequences; 9.9% are singletons.

The chain combines TRBV6-5 with TRBJ2-5, with D perhaps TRBD1 or TRBD2 (5 bases each). The sample consisted of whole blood, taken in connection with sensitization to the hapten diphenylcyclopropenone (DPC). This TCR derives from a woman in her 40s with alopecia areata. Some clones in this sample may be carry-over from other donors' samples. CDR3 sequence reads: CASSYWGRQETQYF. DNA of the CDR3: TGTGCCAGCAGTTACTGGGGACGTCAAGAGACCCAGTACTTC.